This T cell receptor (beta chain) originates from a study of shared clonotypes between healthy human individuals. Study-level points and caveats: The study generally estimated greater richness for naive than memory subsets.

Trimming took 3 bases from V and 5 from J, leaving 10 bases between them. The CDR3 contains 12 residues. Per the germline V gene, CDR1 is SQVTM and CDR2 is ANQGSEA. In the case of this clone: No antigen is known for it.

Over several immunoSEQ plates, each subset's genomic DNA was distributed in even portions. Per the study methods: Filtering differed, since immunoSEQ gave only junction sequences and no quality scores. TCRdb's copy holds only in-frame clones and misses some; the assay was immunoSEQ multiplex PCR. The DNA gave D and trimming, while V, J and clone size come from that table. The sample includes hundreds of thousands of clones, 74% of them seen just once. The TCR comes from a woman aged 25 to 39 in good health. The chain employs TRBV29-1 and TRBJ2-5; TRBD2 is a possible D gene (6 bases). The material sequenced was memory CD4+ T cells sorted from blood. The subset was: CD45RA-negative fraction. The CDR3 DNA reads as TGCAGCGTTGATCCGGGGAGGGAGACCCAGTACTTC. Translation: CSVDPGRETQYF.